This T cell receptor beta chain comes out of a study of T cell changes during pregnancy in multiple sclerosis. CDR3 length equals 17 residues. The germline gives CDR1 SGHTA, CDR2 FQGNSA. V lost 5 bases to trimming and J lost 2 bases; unmatched junction nucleotides: 12. Here immunoSEQ multiplex PCR was the method, and the copy in TCRdb shows in-frame clones only, minus some. The sample lists about 64,000 clones, 80% to 95% occurring once. Specimen: peripheral blood, collected in the second trimester of pregnancy. V usage is TRBV7-2 and J usage is TRBJ2-3; TRBD1 aligns across 8 bases. The receptor comes from a female donor with multiple sclerosis, enrolled in a pregnancy study. CDR3 loop: CASSPRQGLASTDTQYF. The DNA for the CDR3 is TGTGCCAGCAGCCCGAGACAGGGGCTAGCTTCCACAGATACGCAGTATTTT.